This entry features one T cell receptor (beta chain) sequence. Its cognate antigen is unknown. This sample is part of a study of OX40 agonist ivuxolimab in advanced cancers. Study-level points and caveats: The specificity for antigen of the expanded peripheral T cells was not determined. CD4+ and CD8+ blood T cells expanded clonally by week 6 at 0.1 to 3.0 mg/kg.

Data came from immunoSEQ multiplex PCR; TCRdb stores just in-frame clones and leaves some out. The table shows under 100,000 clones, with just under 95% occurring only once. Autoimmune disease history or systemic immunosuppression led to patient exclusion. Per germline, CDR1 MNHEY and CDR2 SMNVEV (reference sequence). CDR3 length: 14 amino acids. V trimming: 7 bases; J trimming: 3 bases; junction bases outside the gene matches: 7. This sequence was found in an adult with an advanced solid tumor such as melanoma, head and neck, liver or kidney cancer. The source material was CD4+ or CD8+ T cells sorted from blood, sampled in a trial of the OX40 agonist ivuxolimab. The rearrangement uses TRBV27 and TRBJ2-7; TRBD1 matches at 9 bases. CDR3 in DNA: TGTGCCAGCACCATGACAGGGGGGAACTACGAGCAGTACTTC. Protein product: CASTMTGGNYEQYF.